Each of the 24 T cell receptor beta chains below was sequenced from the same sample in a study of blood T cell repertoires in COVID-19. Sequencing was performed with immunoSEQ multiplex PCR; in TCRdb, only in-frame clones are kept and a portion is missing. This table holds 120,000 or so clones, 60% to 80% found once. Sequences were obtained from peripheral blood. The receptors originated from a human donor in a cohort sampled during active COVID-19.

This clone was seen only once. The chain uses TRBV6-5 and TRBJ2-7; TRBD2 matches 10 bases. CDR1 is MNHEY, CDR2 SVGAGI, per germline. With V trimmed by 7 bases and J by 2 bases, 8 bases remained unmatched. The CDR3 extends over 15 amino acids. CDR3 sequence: CASTTSGRAAYEQYF. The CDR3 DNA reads TGTGCCAGCACAACCAGCGGGAGGGCGGCCTACGAGCAGTACTTC.

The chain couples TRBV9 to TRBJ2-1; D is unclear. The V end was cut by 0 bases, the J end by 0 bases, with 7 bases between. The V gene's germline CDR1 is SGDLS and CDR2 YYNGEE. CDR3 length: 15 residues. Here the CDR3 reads CASSVGAPSYNEQFF. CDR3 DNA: TGTGCCAGCAGCGTAGGGGCCCCCTCCTACAATGAGCAGTTCTTC.

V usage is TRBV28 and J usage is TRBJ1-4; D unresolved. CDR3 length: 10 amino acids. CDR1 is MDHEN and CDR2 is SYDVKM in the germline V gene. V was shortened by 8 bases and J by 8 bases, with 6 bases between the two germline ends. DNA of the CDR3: TGTGCCAGCCGGGGAGAAAAACTGTTTTTT. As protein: CASRGEKLFF.

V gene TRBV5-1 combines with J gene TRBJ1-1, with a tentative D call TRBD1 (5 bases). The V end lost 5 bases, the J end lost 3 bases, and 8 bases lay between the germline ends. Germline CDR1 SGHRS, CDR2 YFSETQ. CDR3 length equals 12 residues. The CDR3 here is CASSPGYTEAFF. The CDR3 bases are TGCGCCAGCAGTCCAGGGTACACTGAAGCTTTCTTT.

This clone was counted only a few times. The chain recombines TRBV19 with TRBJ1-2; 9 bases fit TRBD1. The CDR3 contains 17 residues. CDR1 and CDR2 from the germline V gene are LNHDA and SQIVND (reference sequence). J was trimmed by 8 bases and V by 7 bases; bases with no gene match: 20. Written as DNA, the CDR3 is TGTGCCAGTACCTCTCGTCCGGGGGACAGGGTGGCTTTCGGCTACACCTTC. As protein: CASTSRPGDRVAFGYTF.

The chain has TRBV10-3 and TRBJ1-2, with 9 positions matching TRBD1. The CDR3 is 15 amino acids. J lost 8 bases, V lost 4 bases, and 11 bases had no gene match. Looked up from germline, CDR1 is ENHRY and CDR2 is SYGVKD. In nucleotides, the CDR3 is TGTGCCATCAGTGGGACGGACAGGGGTTTTAAGGGCTACACCTTC. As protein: CAISGTDRGFKGYTF.

The CDR3 coding sequence is TGTGCCAGCAGTTACCAGACAGTGAATAATTCACCCCTCCACTTT. It specifies CASSYQTVNNSPLHF. The chain combines TRBV27 with TRBJ1-6, with TRBD1 as a possible D gene (5 bases). The CDR3 consists of 15 residues. CDR1 and CDR2 from the germline V gene are MNHEY and SMNVEV (reference sequence). Trimming shortened V by 4 bases and J by 5 bases, and 12 bases separated the two germline ends.

The chain's CDR3 is CASSQDPDSFYGYTF. CDR3 sequence (DNA): TGCGCCAGCAGCCAAGACCCCGACAGTTTCTATGGCTACACCTTC. The V gene is TRBV4-1, the J gene TRBJ1-2; maybe TRBD1 (5 bases). CDR3 length: 15 amino acids. Trimming cost V 0 bases and J 4 bases, with 12 bases left between them. Germline CDR1 and CDR2: MGHRA and YSYEKL.

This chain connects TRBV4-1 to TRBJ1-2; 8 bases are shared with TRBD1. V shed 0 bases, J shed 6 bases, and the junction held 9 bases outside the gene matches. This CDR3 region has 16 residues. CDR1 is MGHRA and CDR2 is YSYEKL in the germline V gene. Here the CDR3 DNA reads TGCGCCAGCAGCCAAGAGACCAGGGGGCGCAACCATGGCTACACCTTC. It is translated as CASSQETRGRNHGYTF.

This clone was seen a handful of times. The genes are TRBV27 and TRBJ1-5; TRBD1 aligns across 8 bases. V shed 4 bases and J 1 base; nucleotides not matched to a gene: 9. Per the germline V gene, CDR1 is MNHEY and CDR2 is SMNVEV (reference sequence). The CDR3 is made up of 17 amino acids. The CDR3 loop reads CASSSWTGPTSNQPQHF. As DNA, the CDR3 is TGTGCCAGCAGTTCCTGGACAGGGCCGACCAGCAATCAGCCCCAGCATTTT.

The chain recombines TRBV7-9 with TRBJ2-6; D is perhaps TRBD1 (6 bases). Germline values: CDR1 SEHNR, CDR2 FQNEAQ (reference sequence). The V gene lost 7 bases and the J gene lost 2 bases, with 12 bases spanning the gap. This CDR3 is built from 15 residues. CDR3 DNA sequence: TGTGCCAGCAACCCTCAGGGGACTGGGGCCAACGTCCTGACTTTC. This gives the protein CASNPQGTGANVLTF.

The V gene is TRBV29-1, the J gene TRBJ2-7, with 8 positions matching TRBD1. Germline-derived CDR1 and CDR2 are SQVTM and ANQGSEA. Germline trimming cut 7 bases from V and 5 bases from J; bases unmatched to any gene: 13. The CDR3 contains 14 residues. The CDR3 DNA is TGCAGCGCACGACAGGGGTCCCCGCGGGACGAGCAGTACTTC. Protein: CSARQGSPRDEQYF.

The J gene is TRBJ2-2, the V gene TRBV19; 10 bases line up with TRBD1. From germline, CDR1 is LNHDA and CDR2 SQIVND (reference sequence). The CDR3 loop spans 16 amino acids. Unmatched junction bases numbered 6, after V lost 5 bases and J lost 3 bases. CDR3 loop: CASSPTGQGHTGELFF. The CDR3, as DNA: TGTGCCAGTAGTCCCACGGGACAGGGGCACACCGGGGAGCTGTTTTTT.

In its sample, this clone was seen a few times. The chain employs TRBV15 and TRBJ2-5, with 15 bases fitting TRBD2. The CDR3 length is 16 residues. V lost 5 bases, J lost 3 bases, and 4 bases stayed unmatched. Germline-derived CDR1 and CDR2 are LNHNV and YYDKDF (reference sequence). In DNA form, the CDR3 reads TGTGCCACCAGCCGATGGACTAGCGGGGGGGAAGAGACCCAGTACTTC. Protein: CATSRWTSGGEETQYF.

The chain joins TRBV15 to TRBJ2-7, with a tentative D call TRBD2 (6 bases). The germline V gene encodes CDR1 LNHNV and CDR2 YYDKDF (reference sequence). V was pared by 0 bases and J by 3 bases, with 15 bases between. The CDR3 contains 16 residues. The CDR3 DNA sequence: TGTGCCACCAGCAGAGATGTGCCCGGGGGTGGCTACGAGCAGTACTTC. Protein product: CATSRDVPGGGYEQYF.

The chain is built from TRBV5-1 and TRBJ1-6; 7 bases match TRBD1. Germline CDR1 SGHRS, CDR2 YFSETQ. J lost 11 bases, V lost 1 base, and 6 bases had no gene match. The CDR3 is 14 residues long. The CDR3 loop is CASSLTGDSPPLHF. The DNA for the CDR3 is TGCGCCAGCAGCTTGACAGGGGATTCTCCACCCCTCCACTTT. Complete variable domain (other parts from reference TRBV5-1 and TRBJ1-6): KAGVTQTPRYLIKTRGQQVTLSCSPISGHRSVSWYQQTPGQGLQFLFEYFSETQRNKGNFPGRFSGRQFSNSRSEMNVSTLELGDSALYLCASSLTGDSPPLHFGNGTRLTVT.

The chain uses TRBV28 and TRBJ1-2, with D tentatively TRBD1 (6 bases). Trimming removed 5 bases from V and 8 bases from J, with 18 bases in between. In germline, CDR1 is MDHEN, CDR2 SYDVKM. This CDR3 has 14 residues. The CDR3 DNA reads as TGTGCCAGCAGTCGAAACAGGGTGGTGGGGGGCTACACCTTC. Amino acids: CASSRNRVVGGYTF.

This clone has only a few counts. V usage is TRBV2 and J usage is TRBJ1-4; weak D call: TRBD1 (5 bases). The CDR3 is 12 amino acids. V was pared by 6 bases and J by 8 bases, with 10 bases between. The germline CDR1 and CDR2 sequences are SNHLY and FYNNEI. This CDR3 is CASSSGGEKLFF. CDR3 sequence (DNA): TGTGCCAGCAGCTCCGGGGGGGAAAAACTGTTTTTT.

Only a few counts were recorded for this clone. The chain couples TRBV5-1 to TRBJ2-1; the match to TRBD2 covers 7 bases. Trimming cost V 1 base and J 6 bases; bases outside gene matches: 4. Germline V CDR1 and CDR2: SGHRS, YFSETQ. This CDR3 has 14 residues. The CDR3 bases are TGCGCCAGCAGCTTGAGCGGGGTTGCCAATGAGCAGTTCTTC. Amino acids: CASSLSGVANEQFF.

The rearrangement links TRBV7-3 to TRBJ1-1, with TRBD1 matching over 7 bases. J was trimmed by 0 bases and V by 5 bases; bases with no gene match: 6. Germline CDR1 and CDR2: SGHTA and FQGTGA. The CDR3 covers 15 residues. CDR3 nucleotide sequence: TGTGCCAGCAGCAAAACTACAGGGGTGAACACTGAAGCTTTCTTT. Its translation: CASSKTTGVNTEAFF.

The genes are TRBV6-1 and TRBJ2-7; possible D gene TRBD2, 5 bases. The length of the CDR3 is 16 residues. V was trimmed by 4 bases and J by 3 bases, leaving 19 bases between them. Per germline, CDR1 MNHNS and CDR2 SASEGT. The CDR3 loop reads CASSALLGIEDYEQYF. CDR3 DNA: TGTGCCAGCAGTGCCCTGCTCGGGATTGAGGACTACGAGCAGTACTTC.

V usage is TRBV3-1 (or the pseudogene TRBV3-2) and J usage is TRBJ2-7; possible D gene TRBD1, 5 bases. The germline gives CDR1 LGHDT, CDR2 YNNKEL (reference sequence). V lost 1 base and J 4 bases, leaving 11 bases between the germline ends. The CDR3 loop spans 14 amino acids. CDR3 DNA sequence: TGTGCCAGCAGCCAAGGTGGCAGGGTTTACGAGCAGTACTTC. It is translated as CASSQGGRVYEQYF.

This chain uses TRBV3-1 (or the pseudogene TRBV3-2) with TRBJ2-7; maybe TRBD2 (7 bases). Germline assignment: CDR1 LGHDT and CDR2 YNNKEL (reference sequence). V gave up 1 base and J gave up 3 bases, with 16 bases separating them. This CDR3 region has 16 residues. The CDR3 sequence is CASSQGGGGSFYEQYF. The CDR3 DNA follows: TGTGCCAGCAGCCAAGGGGGGGGCGGGTCTTTCTACGAGCAGTACTTC.

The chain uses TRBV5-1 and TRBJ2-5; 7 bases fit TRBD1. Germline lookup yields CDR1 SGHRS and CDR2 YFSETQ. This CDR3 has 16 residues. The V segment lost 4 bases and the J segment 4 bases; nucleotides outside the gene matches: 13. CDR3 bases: TGCGCCAGCAGCCCCCATCGGGACAGCGCATTAGAGACCCAGTACTTC. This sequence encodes CASSPHRDSALETQYF.